This TCR beta chain was profiled in a study of blood T cell repertoires in COVID-19. The wider study: Acute and convalescent COVID-19 samples came from the United States, Italy and Spain. The analysed material was cDNA or gDNA that came from T cells, B-cell-depleted T cells, or PBMCs.

In the original processing: Reference gene primer amplification gave estimated nucleated cell counts. Repertoires were generated with immunoSEQ multiplex PCR, while TCRdb's copy carries only in-frame clones and drops some. Clone size and the V and J calls come from that table; the DNA yielded D and trimming. The data show fewer than 110,000 clones, about nine tenths seen once. With 4 bases removed from V and 1 base from J, the gap between germline ends came to 13 bases. This CDR3 is built from 15 residues. Per the germline V gene, CDR1 is SGHNT and CDR2 is YENEEA. The receptor's source is a woman of 80 years or more in a cohort sampled during active COVID-19. Source material: peripheral blood. V is TRBV11-3 and J is TRBJ1-1, with TRBD1 as a possible D gene (5 bases). CDR3 in amino acids: CASSSGGGGNTEAFF. CDR3 DNA: TGTGCCAGCAGCTCCGGGGGGGGAGGGAACACTGAAGCTTTCTTT.